The 8 T cell receptor beta chains below all came from one sample that was sequenced in a study of T-cell reconstitution after alpha-beta-depleted transplantation in children. Unique molecular identifiers were incorporated during preparation of the TCRbeta library. Each CDR3 protein is one row after TCRdb ran MiXCR on the PCR reads. The data contain about 1,000,000 distinct CDR3 sequences, around 30% of them seen just once; the ten biggest clones take up under 30%. The specimen was PBMCs, mostly from graft donor cells, collected 360 days after TCRalphabeta/CD19-depleted stem cell transplant. Receptors were obtained from a boy under two years old who had a stem cell transplant for SCID, so the T cells may come from the graft donor.

The rearrangement joins TRBV4-2 to TRBJ1-5; 8 bases align to TRBD1. Germline CDR1 is LGHNA and CDR2 is YNFKEQ. J gave up 4 bases and V 4 bases, and 9 bases lay outside the gene matches. The CDR3 sequence is 16 residues long. The CDR3 protein is CASSPAGQGKNQPQHF. The CDR3 DNA follows: TGTGCCAGCAGCCCAGCCGGACAGGGAAAAAATCAGCCCCAGCATTTT.

This chain joins TRBV10-3 and TRBJ2-3, with TRBD2 matching over 10 bases. J was trimmed by 2 bases and V by 7 bases; bases with no gene match: 9. CDR1 ENHRY and CDR2 SYGVKD come from the germline V gene. The CDR3 length is 16 residues. The CDR3 DNA is TGTGCCATCATGGGGGCTAGCGGGGGCTACACAGATACGCAGTATTTT. Its translation: CAIMGASGGYTDTQYF.

This clonotype came up a few times. V and J are TRBV12-3 or TRBV12-4 and TRBJ2-3; 13 bases are a match to TRBD2. The CDR3 has 17 residues. Trimming cost V 6 bases and J 6 bases; bases outside gene matches: 12. The chain's CDR3 is CASSPGRLAGGLDTQYF. The CDR3 DNA reads TGTGCCAGCAGCCCGGGGAGACTAGCGGGGGGTCTGGATACGCAGTATTTT.

The CDR3 nucleotides are TGCGCCAGCAGCCGCAGACTAGGGCCCTACAATGAGCAGTTCTTC. Its translation: CASSRRLGPYNEQFF. This sequence joins TRBV5-1 and TRBJ2-1, with D perhaps matching TRBD2 (6 bases). The CDR3 length is 15 residues. Germline loops: CDR1 SGHRS, CDR2 YFSETQ. V was trimmed by 4 bases and J by 2 bases, leaving 13 bases between them. The full variable domain, with the rest looked up from reference TRBV5-1 and TRBJ2-1, is KAGVTQTPRYLIKTRGQQVTLSCSPISGHRSVSWYQQTPGQGLQFLFEYFSETQRNKGNFPGRFSGRQFSNSRSEMNVSTLELGDSALYLCASSRRLGPYNEQFFGPGTRLTVL.

This clonotype has a handful of counts. The chain combines TRBV27 with TRBJ1-3; D may be TRBD1 (5 bases). CDR3 length: 16 amino acids. Germline V lookup: CDR1 MNHEY, CDR2 SMNVEV (reference sequence). V lost 3 bases, J lost 1 base, and 13 bases lay in between. The CDR3, as DNA: TGTGCCAGCAGTTTCAGGGCAGGTCTTTCTGGAAACACCATATATTTT. Amino acids: CASSFRAGLSGNTIYF.

The rearrangement links TRBV3-1 to TRBJ2-7; 13 bases map to TRBD2. This CDR3 is built from 13 residues. V dropped 3 bases and J dropped 12; count of bases not matched to a gene: 5. The germline CDR1 and CDR2 sequences are LGHDT and YNNKEL (reference sequence). This CDR3 is CASSHRGLAGLYF. The CDR3 coding sequence is TGTGCCAGCAGCCATAGGGGACTAGCGGGACTGTACTTC.

This clonotype was seen at least ten times. V gene TRBV29-1 combines with J gene TRBJ2-5; a possible D gene is TRBD1 (5 bases). The CDR3 has 14 residues. Trimming removed 5 bases at V and 7 bases at J, with 20 bases between. Germline values: CDR1 SQVTM, CDR2 ANQGSEA. CDR3 coding DNA: TGCAGCGTTTTCTCGGGCCTGCCAAGGGGGACCCAGTACTTC. Amino acid sequence: CSVFSGLPRGTQYF.

This clonotype was seen at least ten times. V gene TRBV28 combines with J gene TRBJ1-1, with unresolved D. The CDR3 runs to 12 residues. Between the trimmed V and J ends, which lost 6 bases and 5 bases, there was a span of 10 bases. Germline V CDR1 and CDR2: MDHEN, SYDVKM. In DNA, the CDR3 is TGTGCCAGCAGCTTCGGGAGGACTGAAGCTTTCTTT. This translates into CASSFGRTEAFF.